This T cell receptor (beta chain) was retrieved from a study of T cell responses to AZD1222 COVID-19 vaccine. The CDR3 runs to 15 residues. The germline gives CDR1 SGHRS, CDR2 YFSETQ. V shed 1 base, J shed 6 bases, and the junction held 2 bases outside the gene matches. This clone was seen just once. Measured with immunoSEQ multiplex PCR; TCRdb has only the in-frame clones, and not every one. The sample records roughly 140,000 clones, more than 90% being singletons. The origin of this receptor is an adult who received the AZD1222 COVID-19 vaccine. The source material was peripheral blood, sampled 28 days after the second AZD1222 dose. The rearrangement joins TRBV5-1 to TRBJ2-1, with 12 bases matching TRBD2. CDR3 in amino acids: CASSLPLAGGNEQFF. The CDR3 DNA is TGCGCCAGCAGCTTGCCACTAGCGGGAGGCAATGAGCAGTTCTTC.